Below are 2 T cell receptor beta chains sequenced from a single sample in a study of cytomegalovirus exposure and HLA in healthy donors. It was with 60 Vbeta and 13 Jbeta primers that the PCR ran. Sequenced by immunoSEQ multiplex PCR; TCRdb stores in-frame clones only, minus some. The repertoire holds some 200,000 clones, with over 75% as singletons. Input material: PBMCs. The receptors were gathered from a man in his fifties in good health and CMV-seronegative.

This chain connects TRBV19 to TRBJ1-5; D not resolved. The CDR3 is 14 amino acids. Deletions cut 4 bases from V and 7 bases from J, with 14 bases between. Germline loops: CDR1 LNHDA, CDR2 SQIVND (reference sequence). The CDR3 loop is CASSRTDGKQPQHF. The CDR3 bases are TGTGCCAGTAGTAGAACGGACGGGAAACAGCCCCAGCATTTT. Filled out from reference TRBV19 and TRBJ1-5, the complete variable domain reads DGGITQSPKYLFRKEGQNVTLSCEQNLNHDAMYWYRQDPGQGLRLIYYSQIVNDFQKGDIAEGYSVSREKKESFPLTVTSAQKNPTAFYLCASSRTDGKQPQHFGDGTRLSIL.

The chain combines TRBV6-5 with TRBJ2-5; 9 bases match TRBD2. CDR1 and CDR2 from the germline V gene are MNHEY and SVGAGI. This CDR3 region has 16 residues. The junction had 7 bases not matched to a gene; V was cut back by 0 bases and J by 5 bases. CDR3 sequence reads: CASSYSPAGGGETQYF. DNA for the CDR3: TGTGCCAGCAGTTACTCTCCAGCGGGGGGTGGGGAGACCCAGTACTTC.